This T cell receptor (beta chain) emerged from a study of cytomegalovirus exposure and HLA in healthy donors. Findings and caveats of the study: Certain sequence variants were highly shared and formed a cluster, and this cluster was likely a sequencing artifact.

Primers for the PCR totalled 60 Vbeta and 13 Jbeta. The table came from immunoSEQ multiplex PCR; TCRdb's copy has only in-frame clones and leaves some out. The sample has 110,000 to 150,000 clones, about 75% seen once. The CDR3 extends over 14 amino acids. CDR1 MNHEY and CDR2 SVGAGI come from the germline V gene. The V and J ends lost 3 bases and 5 bases respectively, with 11 bases between them. Note on this clone: The antigen remains undetermined.

The V and J genes are TRBV6-5 and TRBJ1-5, with a weak D call TRBD1 (6 bases). The receptor was derived from a woman younger than 45 in good health and CMV-seronegative. Sequencing was done on a sample of PBMCs. The CDR3 reads CASSYNRADQPQHF. Here the CDR3 DNA reads TGTGCCAGCAGTTATAACAGGGCAGATCAGCCCCAGCATTTT.